Below are 25 T cell receptor delta chains sequenced from a single sample in a study of gamma-delta chains in newborns, infants, children. TCRdb re-processed the reads via CATT. The sample has under 13,000 delta-chain clones; 3% to 4.5% are singletons. Sequencing was done on a sample of blood. Source of these receptors: a child who was a newborn, infant or young child, either healthy, febrile or measles-vaccinated (not recorded which).

This clone was counted a few times. This may stem from a read error, because a much larger clone lies one nucleotide away. The V and J genes are TRDV2 and TRDJ3, with 7 positions matching TRDD3. Germline values: CDR1 GEAIGNYY, CDR2 EKD. V dropped 0 bases and J dropped 3; count of bases not matched to a gene: 7. The CDR3 has 18 residues. The CDR3: CACDTLEDTHWDTRQMFF. CDR3 DNA: TGTGCCTGTGACACCCTGGAGGATACGCACTGGGACACCCGACAGATGTTTTTC.

The rearrangement links TRDV1 to TRDJ1, with 8 bases fitting TRDD3. Germline lookup yields CDR1 TSWWSYY and CDR2 QGS. V was pared by 2 bases and J by 0 bases, with 17 bases of the junction left unmatched. The CDR3 extends over 20 amino acids. The CDR3 bases are TGTGCTCTTGGGGAAGTCCTGGGGCTGGGGGACCCTTTGTACACCGATAAACTCATCTTT. Translating gives CALGEVLGLGDPLYTDKLIF.

This clone has only a few counts. The chain employs TRDV3 and TRDJ1; D may be TRDD3 (8 bases). The CDR3 length is 23 residues. Germline CDR1 and CDR2: TVYSNPD and GDNSRS (reference sequence). Trimming removed 2 bases at V and 2 bases at J, with 42 bases between. In nucleotides, the CDR3 is TGTGCCTTTCCCCTTTCCTACACGGGGGTAGGTGCTCTGGGGGACTGGGGGACCGATAAACTCATCTTT. Translating gives CAFPLSYTGVGALGDWGTDKLIF.

For this clone: A junction end diverges from the germline sequence, so it may reflect a read error. As DNA, the CDR3 is TGTGCAGCAAGCGCACTTACTAAGAGTACGGAGGGACTGGGGGACACCGATAGACTCATCTTT. As protein: CAASALTKSTEGLGDTDRLIF. This chain uses TRAV29/DV5 with TRDJ1, with TRDD3 matching 9 bases. The CDR3 has 21 residues. Germline V gives CDR1 NSMFDY, CDR2 ISSIKDK.

This clone has more than one count but fewer than ten. The gene calls are TRDV1 and TRDJ1; a possible D gene is TRDD3 (7 bases). Germline CDR1 reads TSWWSYY; CDR2 reads QGS. With 3 bases removed from V and 2 bases from J, the gap between germline ends came to 34 bases. The CDR3 spans 22 residues. CDR3 in DNA: TGTGCTCTTGGGGAGTCTGCCACCTTCCCTCCACCTATCTGGGGGCCTACCGATAAACTCATCTTT. As protein: CALGESATFPPPIWGPTDKLIF.

The chain uses TRDV1 and TRDJ1; possibly TRDD2 or TRDD3 for D (5 bases each). The J gene, left out of TCRdb, was set here by checking the DNA against germline. Germline-derived CDR1 and CDR2 are TSWWSYY and QGS. Between the trimmed V and J ends, which lost 2 bases and 0 bases, there was a span of 46 bases. The CDR3 is 27 amino acids. In DNA form, the CDR3 reads TGTGCTCTTGGGGAATTGTACGATCCTCCTAAACGGCGGGGGCTCGGAATTCCAATACGGTACACCGATAAACTCATCTTT. Amino acid sequence: CALGELYDPPKRRGLGIPIRYTDKLIF.

Concerning this clone itself: Relative to the germline gene, one junction end is altered; a read error may explain this. The chain links TRDV1 to TRDJ1; 8 bases agree with TRDD3. Germline CDR1 TSWWSYY, CDR2 QGS. The CDR3 runs 26 residues. DNA of the CDR3: TGTGCTCTTGGGGAACTATTCCTATTTAGAAGGGGTCGGATATGGGGGATCCCTTGTAAAACCGCTAAACTCATCTTT. It codes for CALGELFLFRRGRIWGIPCKTAKLIF.

The chain carries TRDV1 and TRDJ1, with TRDD3 matching 9 bases. V was clipped by 1 base and J by 3 bases; unmatched bases: 18. The germline CDR1 and CDR2 sequences are TSWWSYY and QGS. The CDR3 has 20 amino acids. The CDR3 loop reads CALGEPCLPTCGGYPDKLIF. The CDR3 coding sequence is TGTGCTCTTGGGGAACCCTGCCTTCCCACGTGCGGGGGATACCCCGATAAACTCATCTTT.

This clone was detected a few times. The chain has TRDV1 and TRDJ3; TRDD3 aligns across 8 bases. The CDR3 spans 23 residues. The germline gives CDR1 TSWWSYY, CDR2 QGS. J lost 2 bases, V lost 2 bases, and 20 bases had no gene match. The CDR3 DNA reads as TGTGCTCTTGGGGAAATCTATTCCCCCAGGGATACGCGAGGACCCTGGGACACCCGACAGATGTTTTTC. Its translation: CALGEIYSPRDTRGPWDTRQMFF.

A few counts support this clone. The chain uses TRDV3 and TRDJ1, with D unclear. Per the germline V gene, CDR1 is TVYSNPD and CDR2 is GDNSRS (reference sequence). Trimming removed 5 bases at V and 2 bases at J, with 6 bases between. This CDR3 contains 10 residues. CDR3 amino acids: CATGTDKLIF. CDR3 coding DNA: TGTGCCACAGGGACCGATAAACTCATCTTT.

The V gene is uncalled and the J gene is TRDJ1. This CDR3 comprises 13 residues. CDR3 sequence reads: CAYSPTSGVGLIF. In DNA, the CDR3 is TGTGCATATTCCCCGACATCTGGGGTCGGGCTCATCTTT.

This clone was observed a handful of times. A read error may produce the germline difference seen at one junction end. The chain is built from TRDV2 and TRDJ1; 9 nucleotides line up with TRDD3. CDR3 length: 18 amino acids. Per the germline V gene, CDR1 is GEAIGNYY and CDR2 is EKD. The CDR3 region is CACGIIPPHTGGSSKIIF. The CDR3 DNA is TGTGCCTGTGGCATTATTCCACCGCATACTGGGGGAAGTAGTAAAATCATCTTT.

In this sample, this clone turned up a few times. The chain links TRDV1 to TRDJ1; D unresolved. Germline V gene lookup returns CDR1 TSWWSYY and CDR2 QGS. The CDR3 is 22 amino acids. V was trimmed by 0 bases and J by 0 bases, leaving 29 bases between them. The CDR3 sequence is CALGELEFFYYPASLNTDKLIF. CDR3 bases: TGTGCTCTTGGGGAACTAGAATTCTTTTATTACCCCGCGTCTCTGAACACCGATAAACTCATCTTT.

This clone was counted only a few times. V and J are TRDV1 and TRDJ3; 7 bases agree with TRDD3. This CDR3 is 23 amino acids long. Germline values: CDR1 TSWWSYY, CDR2 QGS. The junction had 21 bases not matched to a gene; V was cut back by 4 bases and J by 0 bases. DNA of the CDR3: TGTGCTCTTGGGGCCCGCCATTCGTACTGGGGAACGACTAGCTCCTGGGACACCCGACAGATGTTTTTC. It translates to CALGARHSYWGTTSSWDTRQMFF.

This chain connects TRDV2 to TRDJ1; no clear D gene. The CDR3 covers 17 residues. The V gene lost 0 bases and the J gene lost 1 base, with 17 bases spanning the gap. From germline, CDR1 is GEAIGNYY and CDR2 EKD. The chain's CDR3 is CACDTLSGPRATDKLIF. The CDR3 nucleotides are TGTGCCTGTGACACCTTATCGGGGCCACGGGCCACCGATAAACTCATCTTT.

This clone came up a few times. V gene TRDV1 combines with J gene TRDJ1; weak D call: TRDD2 (5 bases). V lost 3 bases and J 0 bases, leaving 11 bases between the germline ends. The germline gives CDR1 TSWWSYY, CDR2 QGS. CDR3 size: 15 residues. The DNA for the CDR3 is TGTGCTCTTGGGGAGCGTTCCTCCGACACCGATAAACTCATCTTT. Protein: CALGERSSDTDKLIF.

The V gene is TRDV2, the J gene TRDJ1; D gene ambiguous. The J gene is not listed in TCRdb, so it was assigned here from a DNA match to germline. The V gene's germline CDR1 is GEAIGNYY and CDR2 EKD. Trimming left V 1 base short and J 0 bases short, with 14 bases between. This CDR3 region has 16 residues. The CDR3 region has the DNA TGTGCCTGTGACACGGCGGGGCCCAGAGACACCGATAAACTCATCTTT. Protein: CACDTAGPRDTDKLIF.

By sample share, this clone is medium-sized. CDR3 bases: TGTGCCTGTGACAAGACTGGGGGATACGCAGGCTCCTGGGACACCCGACAGATGTTTTTC. It translates to CACDKTGGYAGSWDTRQMFF. This chain joins TRDV2 and TRDJ3; 13 nucleotides agree with TRDD3. The CDR3 consists of 20 residues. J gave up 0 bases and V 2 bases, and 6 bases lay outside the gene matches. Germline-derived CDR1 and CDR2 are GEAIGNYY and EKD.

The chain uses TRDV2 and TRDJ1, with 8 bases identical to TRDD3. Germline-derived CDR1 and CDR2 are GEAIGNYY and EKD. The CDR3 sequence is 14 residues long. With 3 bases clipped from V and 2 bases from J, the junction kept 4 bases outside the gene matches. CDR3 nucleotide sequence: TGTGCCTGTGACGGACTGGGGGCGACCGATAAACTCATCTTT. The encoded protein is CACDGLGATDKLIF.

Concerning this clone itself: A much more abundant neighbour one base away suggests this may be a read error. This sequence joins TRDV2 and TRDJ1; 7 nucleotides align to TRDD2. Germline values: CDR1 GEAIGNYY, CDR2 EKD. The CDR3 is 21 residues long. CDR3 nucleotide sequence: TGTGCCTGTGACCCGCTGACACCTTCCTTAGCTGGCTCAGGGAACGCCGATAAACTCATCTTC. It translates to CACDPLTPSLAGSGNADKLIF.

This clone was counted only a few times. TCRdb's entry gives the protein of a much larger clone, which mismatches this DNA's translation at residue 9, likely from a read error; the protein reported here is translated from the DNA. The V call is TRDV2, the J call TRDJ1; D may be TRDD3 (6 bases). There are 17 residues in the CDR3. The germline V and J ends were trimmed by 0 bases and 2 bases, with 18 bases remaining between them. The germline V gene has CDR1 GEAIGNYY and CDR2 EKD. CDR3 in DNA: TGTGCCTGTGACACCCTTACTGGGAGATACGCGACCGATAAACTCATCTTT. Its protein is CACDTLTGRYATDKLIF.

The sample holds a few counts of this clone. V and J are TRDV1 and TRDJ1; maybe TRDD3 (5 bases). The CDR3 contains 23 residues. Germline values: CDR1 TSWWSYY, CDR2 QGS. Trimming stripped 1 base from V and 0 bases from J, with 33 bases between. The CDR3 bases are TGTGCTCTTGGGGAACCCGTGGGCCCACCCGCGAAAGGATATAATGGGTACACCGATAAACTCATCTTT. Translated, it gives CALGEPVGPPAKGYNGYTDKLIF.

There are a few counts of this clone. Since a far larger clone is one base different, this is likely a read error. The identical CDR3 is also encoded by other nucleotide sequences in the sample. The V gene is TRDV2, the J gene TRDJ2, with 9 bases matching TRDD3. J lost 4 bases, V lost 0 bases, and 11 bases had no gene match. CDR3 length: 18 residues. Germline values: CDR1 GEAIGNYY, CDR2 EKD. For the CDR3, the DNA is TGTGCCTGTGACACCGTACTGGGGGACACGCGGGGGACAGCACAACTCTTCTTT. It specifies CACDTVLGDTRGTAQLFF.

This sequence joins TRDV1 and TRDJ1; either TRDD2 or TRDD3 may supply D (5 bases each). V was trimmed by 0 bases and J by 1 base, leaving 33 bases between them. Germline-derived CDR1 and CDR2 are TSWWSYY and QGS. The CDR3 runs to 23 residues. CDR3 loop: CALGELPPSLLSRDPAGTDKLIF. The CDR3 DNA follows: TGTGCTCTTGGGGAACTCCCCCCCTCCCTTCTTTCCCGGGATCCGGCGGGCACCGATAAACTCATCTTT.

In this sample, this clone turned up a few times. The rearrangement joins TRDV2 to TRDJ1; 9 bases are shared with TRDD3. Trimming took 1 base from V and 0 from J; bases not matched to a gene: 17. There are 20 residues in the CDR3. CDR1 is GEAIGNYY, CDR2 EKD, per germline. The CDR3 protein is CACDTYWGRTPPSYTDKLIF. As DNA, the CDR3 is TGTGCCTGTGACACGTACTGGGGGAGAACGCCTCCTTCGTACACCGATAAACTCATCTTT.